Listed here are 21 T cell receptor beta chains from one sample, sequenced in a study of cytomegalovirus exposure and HLA in healthy donors. It was with 60 Vbeta and 13 Jbeta primers that the PCR ran. TCRdb keeps only in-frame clones here, not all; method: immunoSEQ multiplex PCR. The repertoire holds nearly 110,000 clones, around three quarters seen once, with about 0.8% in the top ten. The sample consisted of PBMCs. All receptors come from a boy aged 5-17 years in good health and CMV-seronegative.

This clone was recorded only once. This chain uses TRBV30 with TRBJ2-3; perhaps TRBD1 as D (6 bases). CDR3 length: 14 amino acids. V lost 5 bases and J lost 2, with 14 bases in between. Germline lookup yields CDR1 GTSNPN and CDR2 SVGIG (reference sequence). The DNA for the CDR3 is TGTGCCTGGGGAGAGGGACACATCACAGATACGCAGTATTTT. Its translation is CAWGEGHITDTQYF.

In this sample, this clone turned up once. This chain joins TRBV30 and TRBJ1-4; no clear D. From germline, CDR1 is GTSNPN and CDR2 SVGIG (reference sequence). The CDR3 covers 13 residues. Trimming removed 1 base at V and 7 bases at J, with 10 bases between. The CDR3 coding sequence is TGTGCCTGGAGTGCGGGTCGAGGTGAAAAACTGTTTTTT. It is translated as CAWSAGRGEKLFF. Full variable domain (remainder filled in from reference TRBV30 and TRBJ1-4): SQTIHQWPATLVQPVGSPLSLECTVEGTSNPNLYWYRQAAGRGLQLLFYSVGIGQISSEVPQNLSASRPQDRQFILSSKKLLLSDSGFYLCAWSAGRGEKLFFGSGTQLSVL.

Only a few counts were recorded for this clone. V usage is TRBV7-2 and J usage is TRBJ1-2; 8 bases are a match to TRBD1. The V gene end was trimmed by 1 base and the J gene end by 8 bases; junction bases not matched to a gene: 12. The CDR3 loop spans 16 amino acids. Germline CDR1 SGHTA, CDR2 FQGNSA. This chain's CDR3 is CASSLDLRTGTRGYTF. For the CDR3, the DNA is TGTGCCAGCAGCTTAGACCTCCGGACAGGGACACGGGGCTACACCTTC.

This sequence joins TRBV4-3 and TRBJ2-3, with 13 bases lining up with TRBD2. Germline V CDR1 and CDR2: LGHNA, YSLEER. This CDR3 has 16 residues. V lost 6 bases, J lost 2 bases, and 5 bases stayed unmatched. CDR3: CASRPGLAGSTDTQYF. CDR3 coding DNA: TGCGCCAGCAGACCGGGACTAGCGGGGTCCACAGATACGCAGTATTTT.

The chain uses TRBV4-2 and TRBJ2-7; TRBD2 matches 10 bases. Trimming removed 4 bases from V and 0 bases from J; junction bases left unmatched: 3. The CDR3 is 15 amino acids. In germline, CDR1 is LGHNA, CDR2 YNFKEQ. The CDR3 DNA is TGTGCCAGCAGCCGAGCGGGAGGGAGCTCCTACGAGCAGTACTTC. Its translation: CASSRAGGSSYEQYF.

The chain couples TRBV12-2 to TRBJ2-1; the table assigns TRBD2, which was not confirmed against the DNA. TRBV12-2 is a pseudogene. This CDR3 region has 13 residues. The CDR3 loop reads CASRLTISHEQFF. As DNA, the CDR3 is TGTGCAAGTCGCTTAACCATAAGCCATGAGCAGTTCTTC.

This clone was seen more than once but under ten times. This rearrangement joins TRBV6-4 to TRBJ2-7, with 10 bases that match TRBD2. J lost 5 bases, V lost 7 bases, and 5 bases had no gene match. The CDR3 is 13 residues long. In germline, CDR1 is MRHNA, CDR2 SNTAGT. For the CDR3, the DNA is TGTGCCAGCACTGAGCGGGAGGGTAACGAGCAGTACTTC. It is translated as CASTEREGNEQYF.

This clone was found once. The V gene is TRBV19, the J gene TRBJ1-1; tentative D call: TRBD1 (6 bases). V shed 5 bases and J shed 0 bases, with 13 bases lying between them. The CDR3 covers 15 residues. Germline-derived CDR1 and CDR2 are LNHDA and SQIVND (reference sequence). CDR3 DNA sequence: TGTGCCAGTAGTTTTAGGTGGGACATGAACACTGAAGCTTTCTTT. As protein: CASSFRWDMNTEAFF.

The J gene is TRBJ2-3, the V gene TRBV2; 12 nucleotides match TRBD2. Germline trimming cut 1 base from V and 6 bases from J; bases unmatched to any gene: 5. Germline V gene sequence: CDR1 SNHLY, CDR2 FYNNEI. This CDR3 is 16 amino acids long. CDR3 nucleotide sequence: TGTGCCAGCAGTGAAGATCTAGCGGGGGGGTTGGATACGCAGTATTTT. Amino acid sequence: CASSEDLAGGLDTQYF. The complete variable domain, with remaining parts taken from reference TRBV2 and TRBJ2-3, reads EPEVTQTPSHQVTQMGQEVILRCVPISNHLYFYWYRQILGQKVEFLVSFYNNEISEKSEIFDDQFSVERPDGSNFTLKIRSTKLEDSAMYFCASSEDLAGGLDTQYFGPGTRLTVL.

The chain combines TRBV9 with TRBJ2-3, with 7 bases that match TRBD2. Germline CDR1 and CDR2: SGDLS and YYNGEE. This CDR3 has 15 residues. Losses at the gene ends were 0 bases for V and 1 base for J; bases not matched to a gene: 2. The CDR3 loop is CASSVGTSGTDTQYF. The DNA for the CDR3 is TGTGCCAGCAGCGTAGGAACTAGCGGCACAGATACGCAGTATTTT. Full variable domain (remainder filled in from reference TRBV9 and TRBJ2-3): DSGVTQTPKHLITATGQRVTLRCSPRSGDLSVYWYQQSLDQGLQFLIQYYNGEERAKGNILERFSAQQFPDLHSELNLSSLELGDSALYFCASSVGTSGTDTQYFGPGTRLTVL.

This clone has more than one count but fewer than ten. The chain employs TRBV5-1 and TRBJ2-7; 8 nucleotides align to TRBD1. With V trimmed by 4 bases and J by 5 bases, 8 bases remained unmatched. This CDR3 is built from 14 residues. From germline, CDR1 is SGHRS and CDR2 YFSETQ. The CDR3 DNA follows: TGCGCCAGCAGCCAACAGGGGGTTCTCGACGAGCAGTACTTC. It codes for CASSQQGVLDEQYF.

The V call is TRBV30, the J call TRBJ1-4; D might be TRBD1 (6 bases). The CDR3 covers 18 residues. The V end was cut by 1 base, the J end by 7 bases, with 25 bases between. Per germline, CDR1 GTSNPN and CDR2 SVGIG (reference sequence). The chain's CDR3 is CAWSAGLEGGVEGEKLFF. The CDR3 DNA reads TGTGCCTGGAGTGCGGGACTCGAAGGGGGGGTGGAGGGTGAAAAACTGTTTTTT.

This clone was seen just once. The chain employs TRBV28 and TRBJ2-7, with a possible D match to TRBD1 (5 bases). The germline V gene has CDR1 MDHEN and CDR2 SYDVKM. CDR3 length: 12 amino acids. The germline V and J ends were trimmed by 3 bases and 5 bases, with 8 bases remaining between them. The CDR3 DNA follows: TGTGCCAGCAGTTTCCTCAGGGACGAGCAGTACTTC. It codes for CASSFLRDEQYF.

The V call is TRBV7-2, the J call TRBJ2-3, with D unclear. CDR3 length equals 13 residues. V was clipped by 1 base and J by 4 bases, with 6 bases between them. Germline V CDR1 and CDR2: SGHTA, FQGNSA. CDR3 amino acids: CASSLGEADTQYF. The CDR3 DNA follows: TGTGCCAGCAGCTTAGGAGAAGCAGATACGCAGTATTTT.

This chain connects TRBV19 to TRBJ1-2; weak D call: TRBD1 (6 bases). CDR1 LNHDA and CDR2 SQIVND come from the germline V gene (reference sequence). The CDR3 is 16 amino acids. The germline V and J ends were trimmed by 4 bases and 0 bases, with 15 bases remaining between them. CDR3 DNA: TGTGCCAGTAGTACCCCAACTACAGGGTCTAACTATGGCTACACCTTC. Its protein is CASSTPTTGSNYGYTF.

CDR3 bases: TGCGCCAGCAGCGCAATGCCCCAGGGGACCCAGAACACCGGGGAGCTGTTTTTT. The encoded protein is CASSAMPQGTQNTGELFF. The V and J genes are TRBV5-1 and TRBJ2-2; a possible D gene is TRBD1 (6 bases). Germline CDR1 reads SGHRS; CDR2 reads YFSETQ. The V end lost 4 bases, the J end lost 1 base, and 20 bases lay between the germline ends. The CDR3 is 18 residues long.

This clone was seen just once. A junction boundary mismatches the germline segment, possibly from a read error. The chain carries TRBV10-3 and TRBJ1-2; no firm D call. This CDR3 region has 12 residues. Looked up from germline, CDR1 is ENHRY and CDR2 is SYGVKD. CDR3 DNA sequence: TGTGCCATCAGTGAGGCCGGGGTCGGCTGCACCTTC. Translating gives CAISEAGVGCTF.

This clone was detected only once. This sequence joins TRBV28 and TRBJ2-5, with 8 bases aligning to TRBD1. The DNA end is more similar to TRBJ2-7, so the J call may be wrong. The CDR3 is 15 residues long. Germline V CDR1 and CDR2: MDHEN, SYDVKM. The CDR3 DNA is TGTGCCAGCACCCTCACTAGGACAGGGAGCTACGAGCAGTACTTC. Translation: CASTLTRTGSYEQYF.

The CDR3 loop reads CAISENSNSNQPQHF. CDR3 coding DNA: TGTGCCATCAGTGAAAACAGCAATAGCAATCAGCCCCAGCATTTT. The chain combines TRBV10-3 with TRBJ1-5, with D hard to call. Trimming stripped 3 bases from V and 0 bases from J, with 9 bases between. Germline V CDR1 and CDR2: ENHRY, SYGVKD. The CDR3 is made up of 15 amino acids.

The chain couples TRBV28 to TRBJ1-6; TRBD1 matches 8 bases. Germline V gene lookup returns CDR1 MDHEN and CDR2 SYDVKM. V lost 5 bases and J lost 6; bases outside the gene matches: 6. This CDR3 spans 15 amino acids. The CDR3 DNA sequence: TGTGCCAGCAGTGGAGACAGGGGTGGTAATTCACCCCTCCACTTT. Translating it yields CASSGDRGGNSPLHF.

The genes are TRBV6-5 and TRBJ2-7; tentative D call: TRBD1 (7 bases). Germline V CDR1 and CDR2: MNHEY, SVGAGI. The CDR3 has 16 residues. The ends were cut back, 0 bases at V and 2 bases at J, with 14 bases in the middle. This chain's CDR3 is CASSYSGGGIAYEQYF. The CDR3 DNA reads TGTGCCAGCAGTTACTCAGGGGGCGGGATTGCCTACGAGCAGTACTTC.